The rows below give T cell receptor beta chains drawn from one sample of a study of CD8+ T cells in alopecia areata. Libraries were prepared by immunoSEQ multiplex PCR; TCRdb keeps only in-frame clonotypes and omits some of them. The sample has about 160,000 clones, 47% seen once. The sample was CD4+ T cells sorted from blood. These receptors all come from a human donor with alopecia areata. CDR3s include the opening cysteine and the closing phenylalanine or tryptophan. D genes are given only for firm matches. Clone size is given for some rows only: seen once, a few or many times, or a class if the clone is expanded.

j_call | d_call | clone_size | v_call | cdr3_aa | cdr3_nt
TRBJ2-7 | - | - | TRBV28 | CASSFPPYEQYF | TGTGCCAGCAGTTTCCCCCCCTACGAGCAGTACTTC
TRBJ1-5 | - | few | TRBV7-2 | CASSPSRQSNQPQHF | TGTGCCAGCAGCCCAAGCAGACAGAGCAATCAGCCCCAGCATTTT
TRBJ2-1 | TRBD1 | - | TRBV30 | CAWRQGYNEQFF | TGTGCCTGGAGACAGGGGTACAATGAGCAGTTCTTC
TRBJ2-1 | - | - | TRBV2 | CASSEGGNEQFF | TGTGCCAGCAGTGAAGGAGGCAATGAGCAGTTCTTC
TRBJ2-4 | TRBD1 | - | TRBV2 | CASSRDRGRANIQYF | TGTGCCAGCTCCCGGGACAGGGGGCGGGCAAACATTCAGTACTTC
TRBJ2-5 | - | few | TRBV18 | CASSPLGVRETQYF | TGTGCCAGCTCACCACTTGGGGTTCGGGAGACCCAGTACTTC
TRBJ2-3 | TRBD2 | - | TRBV29-1 | CSVGGTALAGGTDTQYF | TGCAGCGTGGGGGGGACCGCACTAGCGGGAGGCACAGATACGCAGTATTTT
TRBJ2-3 | TRBD2 | - | TRBV5-1 | CASSSGLVWDTQYF | TGCGCCAGCAGCTCCGGACTAGTTTGGGATACGCAGTATTTT
TRBJ2-1 | TRBD2 | few | TRBV18 | CASSPLSSGLAGGMYNEQFF | TGTGCCAGCTCACCACTATCTTCCGGACTAGCGGGAGGCATGTACAATGAGCAGTTCTTC
TRBJ2-3 | - | - | TRBV7-2 | CASSLGGAGDTQYF | TGTGCCAGCAGTCTGGGAGGCGCGGGAGATACGCAGTATTTT
TRBJ2-5 | - | - | TRBV27 | CASSPNSPQETQYF | TGTGCCAGCAGTCCAAACTCACCACAAGAGACCCAGTACTTC
TRBJ2-5 | - | few | TRBV6-5 | CASSYSAGRQETQYF | TGTGCCAGCAGTTACTCCGCCGGCAGGCAAGAGACCCAGTACTTC
TRBJ2-2 | TRBD1 | - | TRBV29-1 | CSVTTGSNTGELFF | TGCAGCGTTACGACAGGGTCGAACACCGGGGAGCTGTTTTTT
TRBJ2-3 | - | few | TRBV6-5 | CASSRGGGDTQYF | TGTGCCAGCAGCCGTGGTGGGGGGGATACGCAGTATTTT
TRBJ1-1 | - | - | TRBV9 | CASSLRVANTEAFF | TGTGCCAGCAGCCTCAGGGTCGCGAACACTGAAGCTTTCTTT
TRBJ2-4 | TRBD1 | - | TRBV5-4 | CASSQGQGRDIQYF | TGTGCCAGCAGCCAAGGACAGGGGAGAGACATTCAGTACTTC